Shown below are 24 T cell receptor beta chains from a single sample sequenced in a study of blood T cell repertoires in COVID-19. TCRdb keeps only in-frame clones here, not all; method: immunoSEQ multiplex PCR. The data contain 150,000 or so clones, roughly nine tenths of them singletons. Sequencing input: peripheral blood. The source of these receptors is a man between 50 and 59 years old with acute or convalescent COVID-19.

The chain links TRBV5-1 to TRBJ2-3; 10 bases map to TRBD2. Germline values: CDR1 SGHRS, CDR2 YFSETQ. The V segment lost 2 bases and the J segment 4 bases; nucleotides outside the gene matches: 7. The length of the CDR3 is 16 residues. The CDR3 DNA follows: TGCGCCAGCAGCTTTCGAGGACTAGCGGTTCCAGATACGCAGTATTTT. Amino acids: CASSFRGLAVPDTQYF.

The chain is built from TRBV19 and TRBJ1-5; D remains unclear. The CDR3 has 14 amino acids. Germline loops: CDR1 LNHDA, CDR2 SQIVND (reference sequence). V was shortened by 1 base and J by 2 bases, with 6 bases between the two germline ends. This CDR3 is CASSIVEGNQPQHF. The CDR3 DNA is TGTGCCAGTAGTATAGTGGAGGGCAATCAGCCCCAGCATTTT.

Only a few counts were recorded for this clone. V gene TRBV29-1 combines with J gene TRBJ2-3; D remains ambiguous. CDR3 length: 11 amino acids. Trimming took off 4 bases at V and 6 bases at J, with 8 bases between the two ends. CDR1 SQVTM and CDR2 ANQGSEA come from the germline V gene. In DNA, the CDR3 is TGCAGCGTTGGAGGAATGGATACGCAGTATTTT. Translating gives CSVGGMDTQYF.

The rearrangement uses TRBV7-6 and TRBJ2-7; TRBD2 matches 7 bases. V shed 3 bases, J shed 6 bases, and the junction held 2 bases outside the gene matches. The CDR3 is 12 residues long. Looked up from germline, CDR1 is SGHVS and CDR2 is FNYEAQ. This chain's CDR3 is CASSLGGGEQYF. Written as DNA, the CDR3 is TGTGCCAGCAGCTTGGGCGGGGGCGAGCAGTACTTC.

The chain combines TRBV27 with TRBJ2-6; possibly TRBD2 for D (6 bases). Germline V CDR1 and CDR2: MNHEY, SMNVEV (reference sequence). Trimming cost V 4 bases and J 0 bases, with 22 bases left between them. The CDR3 loop spans 20 amino acids. CDR3 nucleotides: TGTGCCAGCAGTTCCAATCAGGAGTTTTCGGAGGGCTCTGGGGCCAACGTCCTGACTTTC. It is translated as CASSSNQEFSEGSGANVLTF.

V usage is TRBV28 and J usage is TRBJ2-7; 8 bases are shared with TRBD1. This CDR3 spans 14 amino acids. Germline V lookup: CDR1 MDHEN, CDR2 SYDVKM. V gave up 6 bases and J gave up 7 bases; unmatched junction bases: 11. CDR3 sequence: CASRPWDRWWEQYF. The CDR3 coding sequence is TGTGCCAGCAGACCCTGGGACAGGTGGTGGGAGCAGTACTTC. The full variable domain, in which reference TRBV28 and TRBJ2-7 provide the parts outside the CDR3, is DVKVTQSSRYLVKRTGEKVFLECVQDMDHENMFWYRQDPGLGLRLIYFSYDVKMKEKGDIPEGYSVSREKKERFSLILESASTNQTSMYLCASRPWDRWWEQYFGPGTRLTVT.

V gene TRBV30 combines with J gene TRBJ1-6, with 7 positions matching TRBD1. This CDR3 contains 14 residues. V gave up 3 bases and J gave up 7 bases; unmatched junction bases: 6. The V gene's germline CDR1 is GTSNPN and CDR2 SVGIG (reference sequence). The CDR3 is CAWSPGTVNSPLHF. DNA for the CDR3: TGTGCCTGGAGCCCCGGGACAGTGAATTCACCCCTCCACTTT.

The chain is built from TRBV18 and TRBJ2-7; D possibly corresponds to TRBD1 (6 bases). Germline CDR1 KGHSH, CDR2 LQKENI. The CDR3 sequence is 14 residues long. The V and J ends lost 6 bases and 0 bases respectively, with 12 bases between them. For the CDR3, the DNA is TGTGCCAGCTCGGCAGGGGCAGGCTCCTACGAGCAGTACGTC. It specifies CASSAGAGSYEQYV.

V and J are TRBV10-3 and TRBJ1-1; D is uncertain. This CDR3 region has 15 residues. Trimming removed 0 bases from V and 4 bases from J, with 12 bases in between. CDR1 is ENHRY and CDR2 is SYGVKD in the germline V gene. CDR3 DNA sequence: TGTGCCATCAGTGAGTCAACGGGTGTGGGCACTGAAGCTTTCTTT. Translated: CAISESTGVGTEAFF.

The chain combines TRBV28 with TRBJ2-2; TRBD1 agrees at 7 bases. V was clipped by 3 bases and J by 2 bases; unmatched bases: 3. The CDR3 loop spans 15 amino acids. Germline assignment: CDR1 MDHEN and CDR2 SYDVKM. CDR3 DNA sequence: TGTGCCAGCAGTTTTGGGACAGTAAACACCGGGGAGCTGTTTTTT. Translated: CASSFGTVNTGELFF. Drawing the rest from reference TRBV28 and TRBJ2-2, the complete variable domain is DVKVTQSSRYLVKRTGEKVFLECVQDMDHENMFWYRQDPGLGLRLIYFSYDVKMKEKGDIPEGYSVSREKKERFSLILESASTNQTSMYLCASSFGTVNTGELFFGEGSRLTVL.

The V and J genes are TRBV11-2 and TRBJ1-2; 9 bases agree with TRBD1. Per the germline V gene, CDR1 is SGHAT and CDR2 is FQNNGV. The CDR3 runs to 14 residues. The junction had 5 bases not matched to a gene; V was cut back by 5 bases and J by 4 bases. The CDR3 nucleotides are TGTGCCAGCAGCCAACAGGGGGCCGGCTATGGCTACACCTTC. This translates into CASSQQGAGYGYTF.

The chain combines TRBV27 with TRBJ1-1, with 10 bases aligning to TRBD1. Trimming at V came to 4 bases and at J to 1 base, leaving 9 bases not matched to a gene. Germline CDR1 reads MNHEY; CDR2 reads SMNVEV (reference sequence). This CDR3 is built from 17 residues. CDR3 in amino acids: CASSSPTGGERNTEAFF. In DNA form, the CDR3 reads TGTGCCAGCAGTTCCCCGACAGGGGGCGAACGGAACACTGAAGCTTTCTTT.

The gene calls are TRBV5-1 and TRBJ2-7, with 13 bases lining up with TRBD2. J was trimmed by 3 bases and V by 7 bases; bases with no gene match: 10. The CDR3 totals 16 residues. Germline V gene lookup returns CDR1 SGHRS and CDR2 YFSETQ. This CDR3 is CASAEGRTSGSYEQYF. CDR3 DNA sequence: TGCGCCAGCGCGGAAGGGCGGACTAGCGGGAGCTACGAGCAGTACTTC.

With regard to this clone: Other DNA sequences from this sample encode an identical CDR3 as well. V is TRBV28 and J is TRBJ1-3; 7 bases fit TRBD1. This CDR3 is 14 amino acids long. V shed 6 bases and J 5 bases; nucleotides not matched to a gene: 7. Germline V CDR1 and CDR2: MDHEN, SYDVKM. The DNA for the CDR3 is TGTGCCAGCAGCCCACAGGGGTCAAGAAACACCATATATTTT. This translates into CASSPQGSRNTIYF.

V gene TRBV3-1 (or the pseudogene TRBV3-2) combines with J gene TRBJ1-2; a weak D match, TRBD1 (6 bases). The CDR3 runs to 14 residues. V was pared by 5 bases and J by 4 bases, with 14 bases between. Germline CDR1 is LGHDT and CDR2 is YNNKEL (reference sequence). In nucleotides, the CDR3 is TGTGCCAGCAGCAGGACAGCCCTTTCCTATGGCTACACCTTC. Its protein product is CASSRTALSYGYTF.

This chain uses TRBV5-5 with TRBJ1-1, with 7 bases that match TRBD1. The germline CDR1 and CDR2 sequences are SGHKS and YYEKEE (reference sequence). The CDR3 runs to 14 residues. With V trimmed by 0 bases and J by 7 bases, 6 bases remained unmatched. CDR3 sequence reads: CASSLESRDSEAFF. CDR3 sequence (DNA): TGTGCCAGCAGCTTGGAAAGCCGGGACAGTGAAGCTTTCTTT.

The chain is built from TRBV7-9 and TRBJ1-4, with TRBD1 as a possible D gene (5 bases). Trimming shortened V by 5 bases and J by 12 bases, and 16 bases separated the two germline ends. In germline, CDR1 is SEHNR, CDR2 FQNEAQ (reference sequence). The CDR3 has 13 residues. The CDR3 DNA sequence: TGTGCCAGCAGCCCCCGGGGGATCAAAGAACTGTTTTTT. Residues: CASSPRGIKELFF.

The V gene is TRBV7-8, the J gene TRBJ2-3, with D tentatively TRBD2 (6 bases). Trimming removed 0 bases from V and 4 bases from J, with 8 bases in between. The CDR3 runs 14 residues. The germline gives CDR1 SGHVS, CDR2 FQNEAQ. The CDR3 sequence: CASSLAGGADTQYF. For the CDR3, the DNA is TGTGCCAGCAGCTTAGCAGGCGGGGCAGATACGCAGTATTTT.

The CDR3 nucleotides are TGTGCCAGCTCACCACTCTCGGGATTCTACAATGAGCAGTTCTTC. It codes for CASSPLSGFYNEQFF. V usage is TRBV18 and J usage is TRBJ2-1, with a possible D match to TRBD2 (5 bases). CDR1 KGHSH and CDR2 LQKENI come from the germline V gene. This CDR3 has 15 amino acids. Trimming shortened V by 1 base and J by 3 bases, and 10 bases separated the two germline ends.

This chain joins TRBV27 and TRBJ1-1; tentative D call: TRBD1 (5 bases). The CDR3 has 14 amino acids. The ends were cut back, 6 bases at V and 1 base at J, with 12 bases in the middle. CDR1 is MNHEY, CDR2 SMNVEV, per germline (reference sequence). CDR3 residues: CASRPGLPNTEAFF. The CDR3 DNA reads as TGTGCCAGCAGACCGGGACTGCCGAACACTGAAGCTTTCTTT.

The chain links TRBV28 to TRBJ1-1; D uncertain. Germline CDR1 MDHEN, CDR2 SYDVKM. The CDR3 extends over 14 amino acids. Trimming cost V 2 bases and J 8 bases, with 15 bases left between them. DNA for the CDR3: TGTGCCAGCAGTTTAGGGCAGCCACCGCAGGAAGCTTTCTTT. It specifies CASSLGQPPQEAFF.

V gene TRBV5-5 combines with J gene TRBJ2-1; 7 positions agree with TRBD1. Losses at the gene ends were 4 bases for V and 3 bases for J; bases not matched to a gene: 10. The CDR3 is made up of 16 amino acids. Germline-derived CDR1 and CDR2 are SGHKS and YYEKEE (reference sequence). This CDR3 is CASSLEGAPGYNEQFF. The CDR3 DNA sequence: TGTGCCAGCAGCCTCGAGGGGGCGCCGGGCTACAATGAGCAGTTCTTC.

The gene calls are TRBV7-9 and TRBJ2-2; D is unresolved. V dropped 5 bases and J dropped 4 bases, with 8 bases sitting between them. Germline loops: CDR1 SEHNR, CDR2 FQNEAQ (reference sequence). This CDR3 contains 13 residues. CDR3 region: CASSPSVTGELFF. Here the CDR3 DNA reads TGTGCCAGCAGCCCATCGGTCACCGGGGAGCTGTTTTTT.

The chain is built from TRBV29-1 and TRBJ1-4; no definite D call. V was cut by 3 bases and J by 1 base, with 9 bases left in between. Germline CDR1 reads SQVTM; CDR2 reads ANQGSEA. CDR3 size: 14 residues. The CDR3 spells CSVEGGRTNEKLFF. The CDR3, as DNA: TGCAGCGTTGAGGGAGGGAGAACTAATGAAAAACTGTTTTTT.